Each of the 10 T cell receptor beta chains below was sequenced from the same sample in a study of early T cells in non-severe SARS-CoV-2 infection. TCRdb reprocessed the 5' RACE reads with MiXCR, giving one entry per CDR3 protein. The sample has 35,000 to 40,000 distinct CDR3 sequences; 5% to 6% are singletons. Sequencing was carried out using whole blood. The receptors come from an adult who was a healthcare worker with PCR-confirmed SARS-CoV-2 infection or an uninfected control (not recorded which).

There are a few counts of this clonotype. The V gene is TRBV25-1, the J gene TRBJ2-7; unclear D gene. The germline gives CDR1 MGHDK, CDR2 SYGVNS. Deletions cut 5 bases from V and 3 bases from J, with 11 bases between. CDR3 size: 13 residues. The CDR3 sequence: CASSPGPFYEQYF. CDR3 DNA sequence: TGTGCCAGCAGTCCCGGACCTTTCTACGAGCAGTACTTC.

This clonotype was detected many times. J is TRBJ1-5 and V is TRBV2; 11 nucleotides agree with TRBD1. Germline values: CDR1 SNHLY, CDR2 FYNNEI. V was clipped by 6 bases and J by 7 bases; unmatched bases: 5. The CDR3 sequence is 14 residues long. The CDR3 coding sequence is TGTGCCAGCAGCGGACAGGGGGCACAGCAGCCCCAGCATTTT. Amino acid sequence: CASSGQGAQQPQHF.

This clonotype was recorded at least ten times. The chain couples TRBV7-6 to TRBJ2-3; TRBD2 matches at 9 bases. The CDR3 spans 15 residues. From germline, CDR1 is SGHVS and CDR2 FNYEAQ. J lost 7 bases, V lost 4 bases, and 9 bases had no gene match. CDR3: CASSSPGSGGNTQYF. In DNA form, the CDR3 reads TGTGCCAGCAGCTCCCCGGGTAGCGGGGGAAATACGCAGTATTTT.

This clonotype was seen more than once but under ten times. DNA for the CDR3: TGTGCCAGCAGCTTAATAGGGGGGCGAAATCACTCACCCCTCCACTTT. As protein: CASSLIGGRNHSPLHF. J is TRBJ1-6 and V is TRBV7-3; D possibly corresponds to TRBD1 (6 bases). V was clipped by 1 base and J by 10 bases, with 17 bases between them. Germline lookup yields CDR1 SGHTA and CDR2 FQGTGA. This CDR3 region has 16 residues.

This clonotype was counted many times. This chain joins TRBV20-1 and TRBJ1-1, with a possible D match to TRBD1 (5 bases). V dropped 0 bases and J dropped 5 bases, with 10 bases sitting between them. This CDR3 is 13 amino acids long. Germline V lookup: CDR1 DFQATT, CDR2 SNEGSKA (reference sequence). CDR3 region: CSARDLGGTEAFF. In nucleotides, the CDR3 is TGCAGTGCTAGAGATCTGGGGGGGACTGAAGCTTTCTTT.

A remark on this clonotype: A junction end diverges from the germline sequence, so it may reflect a read error. The chain has TRBV29-1 and TRBJ1-1; D gene uncertain. This CDR3 region has 12 residues. Germline CDR1 and CDR2: SQVTM and ANQGSEA. CDR3 sequence reads: CSVGDWNTEVFF. In DNA form, the CDR3 reads TGCAGCGTTGGCGACTGGAACACTGAAGTTTTCTTT.

This chain uses TRBV10-3 with TRBJ2-1; 7 bases are shared with TRBD1. CDR3 size: 14 residues. Looked up from germline, CDR1 is ENHRY and CDR2 is SYGVKD. Losses at the gene ends were 6 bases for V and 5 bases for J; bases not matched to a gene: 7. CDR3 protein: CAIRPGTADNEQFF. For the CDR3, the DNA is TGTGCCATCAGACCGGGGACAGCGGACAATGAGCAGTTCTTC.

This clonotype was detected only a few times. This rearrangement joins TRBV25-1 to TRBJ2-1; D gene unclear. V lost 0 bases and J 8 bases, leaving 8 bases between the germline ends. Per the germline V gene, CDR1 is MGHDK and CDR2 is SYGVNS. This CDR3 spans 13 amino acids. CDR3 nucleotides: TGTGCCAGCAGTGAATATGACTTCTATGAGCAGTTCTTC. Amino acid sequence: CASSEYDFYEQFF. Using reference TRBV25-1 and TRBJ2-1 for the parts outside the CDR3, the full variable domain is EADIYQTPRYLVIGTGKKITLECSQTMGHDKMYWYQQDPGMELHLIHYSYGVNSTEKGDLSSESTVSRIRTEHFPLTLESARPSHTSQYLCASSEYDFYEQFFGPGTRLTVL.

This clonotype has at least ten counts. The rearrangement joins TRBV6-2 or TRBV6-3 to TRBJ2-1; 8 nucleotides align to TRBD1. The germline CDR1 and CDR2 sequences are MNHEY and SVGEGT. After removal of 6 bases from V and 10 bases from J, the junction contained 2 bases not matched to a gene. This CDR3 has 11 amino acids. CDR3 nucleotide sequence: TGTGCCAGCAGACAGGGGGTCGAGCAGTTCTTC. Amino acids: CASRQGVEQFF.

This clonotype was observed many times. The chain has TRBV27 and TRBJ2-7, with no clear D. The V end lost 6 bases, the J end lost 3 bases, and 12 bases lay between the germline ends. Germline-derived CDR1 and CDR2 are MNHEY and SMNVEV (reference sequence). The CDR3 is 13 amino acids. The CDR3 DNA reads as TGTGCCAGCAGCCCCTGGGGTGGCTACGAGCAGTACTTC. It specifies CASSPWGGYEQYF.